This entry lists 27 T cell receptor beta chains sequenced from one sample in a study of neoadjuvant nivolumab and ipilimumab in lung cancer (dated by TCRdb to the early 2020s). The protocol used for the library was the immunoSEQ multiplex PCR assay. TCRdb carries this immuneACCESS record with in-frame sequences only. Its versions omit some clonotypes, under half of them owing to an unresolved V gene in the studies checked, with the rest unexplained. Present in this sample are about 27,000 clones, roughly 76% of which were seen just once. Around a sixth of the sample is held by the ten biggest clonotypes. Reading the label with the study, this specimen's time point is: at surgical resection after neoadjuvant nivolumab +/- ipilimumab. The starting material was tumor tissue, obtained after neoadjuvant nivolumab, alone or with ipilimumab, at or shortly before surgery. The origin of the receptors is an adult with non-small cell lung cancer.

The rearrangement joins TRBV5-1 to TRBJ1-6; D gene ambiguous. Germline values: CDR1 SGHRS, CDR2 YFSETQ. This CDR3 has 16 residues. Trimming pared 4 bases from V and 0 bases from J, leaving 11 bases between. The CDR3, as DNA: TGCGCCAGCAGCGTAGAAGGGAGCTCCTATAATTCACCCCTCCACTTT. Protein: CASSVEGSSYNSPLHF. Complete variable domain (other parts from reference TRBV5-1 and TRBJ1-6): KAGVTQTPRYLIKTRGQQVTLSCSPISGHRSVSWYQQTPGQGLQFLFEYFSETQRNKGNFPGRFSGRQFSNSRSEMNVSTLELGDSALYLCASSVEGSSYNSPLHFGNGTRLTVT.

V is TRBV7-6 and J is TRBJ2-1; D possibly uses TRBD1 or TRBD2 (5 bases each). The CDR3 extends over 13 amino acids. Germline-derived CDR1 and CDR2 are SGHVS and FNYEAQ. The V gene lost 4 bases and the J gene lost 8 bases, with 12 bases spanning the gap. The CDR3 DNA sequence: TGTGCCAGCAGCTCTGACTTGGGGGATGAGCAGTTCTTC. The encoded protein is CASSSDLGDEQFF.

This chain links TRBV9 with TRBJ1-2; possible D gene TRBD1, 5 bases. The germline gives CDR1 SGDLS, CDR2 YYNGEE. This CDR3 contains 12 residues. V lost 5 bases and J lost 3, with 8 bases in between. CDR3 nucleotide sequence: TGTGCCAGCAGTGGGACTGACTATGGCTACACCTTC. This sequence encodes CASSGTDYGYTF.

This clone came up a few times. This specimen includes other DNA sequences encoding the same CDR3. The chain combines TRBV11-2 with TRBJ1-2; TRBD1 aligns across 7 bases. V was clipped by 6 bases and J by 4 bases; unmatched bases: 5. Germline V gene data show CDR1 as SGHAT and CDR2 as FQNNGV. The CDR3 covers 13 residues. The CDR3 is CASSTTGAYGYTF. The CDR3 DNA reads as TGTGCCAGCAGTACTACAGGGGCCTATGGCTACACCTTC.

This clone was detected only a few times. CDR3 DNA: TGCGCCAGCAGCCAAGGGGACAGCCGCTATGGCTACACCTTC. Encoded protein: CASSQGDSRYGYTF. The V and J genes are TRBV4-3 and TRBJ1-2; TRBD1 aligns across 7 bases. The length of the CDR3 is 14 residues. CDR1 is LGHNA, CDR2 YSLEER, per germline. V trimming: 1 base; J trimming: 4 bases; junction bases outside the gene matches: 3.

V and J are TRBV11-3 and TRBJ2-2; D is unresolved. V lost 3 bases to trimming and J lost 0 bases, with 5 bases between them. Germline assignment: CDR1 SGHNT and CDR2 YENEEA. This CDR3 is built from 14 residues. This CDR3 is CASSFNTNTGELFF. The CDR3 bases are TGTGCCAGCAGCTTCAATACGAACACCGGGGAGCTGTTTTTT.

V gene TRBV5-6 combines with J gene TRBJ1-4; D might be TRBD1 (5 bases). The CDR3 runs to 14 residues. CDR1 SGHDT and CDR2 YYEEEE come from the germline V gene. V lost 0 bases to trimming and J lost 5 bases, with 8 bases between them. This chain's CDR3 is CASSLAGLNEKLFF. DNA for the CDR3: TGTGCCAGCAGCTTGGCAGGGCTAAATGAAAAACTGTTTTTT.

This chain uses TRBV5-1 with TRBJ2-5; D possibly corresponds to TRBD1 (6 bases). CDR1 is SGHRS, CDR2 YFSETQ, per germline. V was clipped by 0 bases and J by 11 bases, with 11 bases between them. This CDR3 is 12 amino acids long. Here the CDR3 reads CASSLAEGHQYF. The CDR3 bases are TGCGCCAGCAGCTTGGCCGAGGGACATCAGTACTTC.

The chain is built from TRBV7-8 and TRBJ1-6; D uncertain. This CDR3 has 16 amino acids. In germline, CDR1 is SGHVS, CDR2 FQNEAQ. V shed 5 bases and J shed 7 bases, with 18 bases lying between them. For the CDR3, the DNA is TGTGCCAGCAGCCCCCCTGAGGGAATGAGGAATTCACCCCTCCACTTT. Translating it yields CASSPPEGMRNSPLHF.

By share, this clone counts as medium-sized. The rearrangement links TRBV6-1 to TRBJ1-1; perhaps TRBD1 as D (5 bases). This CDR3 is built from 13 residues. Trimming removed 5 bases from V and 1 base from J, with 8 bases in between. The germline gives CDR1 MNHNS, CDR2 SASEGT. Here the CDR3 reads CASSIQGNTEAFF. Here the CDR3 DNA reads TGTGCCAGCAGTATCCAGGGGAACACTGAAGCTTTCTTT.

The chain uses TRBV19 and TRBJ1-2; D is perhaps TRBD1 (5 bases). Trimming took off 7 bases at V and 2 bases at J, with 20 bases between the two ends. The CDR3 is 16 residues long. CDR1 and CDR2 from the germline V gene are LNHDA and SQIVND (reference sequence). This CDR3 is CASTSGGNEGNYGYTF. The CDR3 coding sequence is TGTGCCAGTACCTCGGGGGGGAACGAGGGGAACTATGGCTACACCTTC.

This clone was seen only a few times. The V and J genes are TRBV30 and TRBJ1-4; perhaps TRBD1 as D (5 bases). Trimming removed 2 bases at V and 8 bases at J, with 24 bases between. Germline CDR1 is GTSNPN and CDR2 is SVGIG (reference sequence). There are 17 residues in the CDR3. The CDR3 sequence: CAWSTGTVGLRGEKLFF. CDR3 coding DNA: TGTGCCTGGAGTACCGGGACCGTGGGACTTAGAGGGGAAAAACTGTTTTTT.

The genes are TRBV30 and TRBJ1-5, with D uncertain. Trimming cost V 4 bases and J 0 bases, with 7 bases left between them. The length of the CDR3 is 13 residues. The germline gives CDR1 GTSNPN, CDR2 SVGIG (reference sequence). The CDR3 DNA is TGTGCCTGGACGGCTAATAGCAATCAGCCCCAGCATTTT. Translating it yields CAWTANSNQPQHF.

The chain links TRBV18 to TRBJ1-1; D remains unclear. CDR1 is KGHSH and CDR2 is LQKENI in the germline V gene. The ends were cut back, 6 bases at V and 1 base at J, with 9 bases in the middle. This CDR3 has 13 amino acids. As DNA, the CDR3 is TGTGCCAGCTCGCAGACGGGGAACACTGAAGCTTTCTTT. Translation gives CASSQTGNTEAFF.

In DNA form, the CDR3 reads TGCGCCAGCAGCTTGGGTACAGGGGCTAACTATGGCTACACCTTC. Translated, it gives CASSLGTGANYGYTF. The chain employs TRBV5-1 and TRBJ1-2; 7 bases agree with TRBD1. The ends lost 0 bases at V and 0 bases at J; junction bases unmatched: 2. Germline assignment: CDR1 SGHRS and CDR2 YFSETQ. CDR3 length: 15 amino acids.

CDR3 nucleotide sequence: TGTGCCATCAGTGAAGAAGGGGCTAGCAATCAGCCCCAGCATTTT. It translates to CAISEEGASNQPQHF. This chain links TRBV10-3 with TRBJ1-5; TRBD1 is a possible D gene (5 bases). The germline gives CDR1 ENHRY, CDR2 SYGVKD. V was trimmed by 3 bases and J by 0 bases, leaving 9 bases between them. The CDR3 sequence is 15 residues long.

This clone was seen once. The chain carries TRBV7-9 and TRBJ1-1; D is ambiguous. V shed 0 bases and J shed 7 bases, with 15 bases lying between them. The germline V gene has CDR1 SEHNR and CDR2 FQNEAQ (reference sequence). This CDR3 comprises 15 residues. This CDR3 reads CASSLAIGFVGEAFF. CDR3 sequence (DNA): TGTGCCAGCAGCTTAGCCATTGGGTTCGTCGGTGAAGCTTTCTTT.

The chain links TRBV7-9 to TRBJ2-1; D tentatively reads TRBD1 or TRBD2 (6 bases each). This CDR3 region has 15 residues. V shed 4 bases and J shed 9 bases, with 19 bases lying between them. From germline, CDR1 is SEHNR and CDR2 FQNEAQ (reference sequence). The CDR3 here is CASSSEREGGFEQFF. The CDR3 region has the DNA TGTGCCAGCAGCTCGGAACGAGAGGGGGGCTTTGAGCAGTTCTTC.

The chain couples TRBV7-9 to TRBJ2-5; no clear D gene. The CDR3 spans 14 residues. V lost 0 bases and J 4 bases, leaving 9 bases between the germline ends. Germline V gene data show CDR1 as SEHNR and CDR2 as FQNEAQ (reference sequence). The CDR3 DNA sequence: TGTGCCAGCAGCTTAGCGTTGATCTCAGAGACCCAGTACTTC. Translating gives CASSLALISETQYF.

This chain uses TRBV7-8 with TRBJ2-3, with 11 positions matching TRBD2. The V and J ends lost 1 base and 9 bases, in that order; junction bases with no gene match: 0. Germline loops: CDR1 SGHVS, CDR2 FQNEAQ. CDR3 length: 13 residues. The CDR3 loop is CASSLGTSGTQYF. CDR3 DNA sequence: TGTGCCAGCAGCTTAGGGACTAGCGGGACGCAGTATTTT.

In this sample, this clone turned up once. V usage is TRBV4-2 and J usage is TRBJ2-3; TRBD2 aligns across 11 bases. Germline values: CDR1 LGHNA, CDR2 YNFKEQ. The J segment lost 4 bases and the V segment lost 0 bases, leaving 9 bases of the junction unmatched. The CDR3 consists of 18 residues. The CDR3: CASSQDRGLAGGSDTQYF. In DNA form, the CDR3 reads TGTGCCAGCAGCCAAGATCGGGGTCTAGCGGGGGGCTCAGATACGCAGTATTTT.

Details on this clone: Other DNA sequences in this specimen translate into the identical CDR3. The DNA of the CDR3 is TGTGCCAGCAGCTTCTACAGAGCCTACGAGCAGTACTTC. This translates into CASSFYRAYEQYF. The chain joins TRBV7-2 to TRBJ2-7; D call uncertain. Germline assignment: CDR1 SGHTA and CDR2 FQGNSA. V shed 3 bases and J shed 2 bases, with 8 bases lying between them. The CDR3 spans 13 residues.

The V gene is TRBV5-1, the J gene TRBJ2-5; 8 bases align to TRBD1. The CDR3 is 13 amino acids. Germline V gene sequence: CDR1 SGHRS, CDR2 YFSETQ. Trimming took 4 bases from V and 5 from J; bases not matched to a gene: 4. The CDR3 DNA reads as TGCGCCAGCAGCACGTGGACAGGGGAGACCCAGTACTTC. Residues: CASSTWTGETQYF.

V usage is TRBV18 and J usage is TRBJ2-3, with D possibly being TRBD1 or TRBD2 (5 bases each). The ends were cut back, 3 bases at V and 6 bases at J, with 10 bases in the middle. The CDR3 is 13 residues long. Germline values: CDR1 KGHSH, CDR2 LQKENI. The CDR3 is CASSPSEGDTQYF. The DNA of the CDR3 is TGTGCCAGCTCACCTAGCGAGGGGGATACGCAGTATTTT.

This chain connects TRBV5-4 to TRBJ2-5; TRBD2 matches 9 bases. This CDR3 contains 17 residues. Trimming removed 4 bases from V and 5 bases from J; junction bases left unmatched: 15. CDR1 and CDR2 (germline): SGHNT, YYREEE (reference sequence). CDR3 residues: CASSPGGRGGARETQYF. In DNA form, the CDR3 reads TGTGCCAGCAGCCCTGGAGGCCGCGGGGGGGCCAGGGAGACCCAGTACTTC.

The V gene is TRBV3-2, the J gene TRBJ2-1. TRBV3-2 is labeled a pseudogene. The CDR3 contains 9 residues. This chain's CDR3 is CASAHEQFF. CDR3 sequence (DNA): TGTGCCAGCGCCCATGAGCAGTTCTTC.

The CDR3 region is CASSPSPAGPDTQYF. For the CDR3, the DNA is TGTGCCAGCAGCCCCTCCCCGGCGGGCCCAGATACGCAGTATTTT. V is TRBV2 and J is TRBJ2-3, with D tentatively TRBD2 (5 bases). The CDR3 length is 15 residues. Germline assignment: CDR1 SNHLY and CDR2 FYNNEI. Trimming took 6 bases from V and 4 from J, leaving 17 bases between them.